The present T cell receptor (beta chain) was sequenced within a study of neurological immune-mediated disorders. The germline V gene has CDR1 SGHTA and CDR2 FQGNSA. Trimming removed 1 base at V and 7 bases at J, with 8 bases between. CDR3 length: 12 residues. Synthesis of cDNA was performed by 5'RACE using 10-nucleotide random UMIs. One entry per CDR3 protein results from TCRdb running MiXCR on the 5' RACE reads. The sample holds tens of thousands of distinct CDR3 sequences, less than 9% seen once. This clonotype was detected ten times or more. Sequenced input: CD4+ T cells from blood. This receptor was identified in a man in his fifties or sixties in good health. This rearrangement joins TRBV7-2 to TRBJ2-7; D gene uncertain. CDR3 sequence (DNA): TGTGCCAGCAGCTTAGAGGTGGGAGAGCAGTACTTC. This gives the protein CASSLEVGEQYF.